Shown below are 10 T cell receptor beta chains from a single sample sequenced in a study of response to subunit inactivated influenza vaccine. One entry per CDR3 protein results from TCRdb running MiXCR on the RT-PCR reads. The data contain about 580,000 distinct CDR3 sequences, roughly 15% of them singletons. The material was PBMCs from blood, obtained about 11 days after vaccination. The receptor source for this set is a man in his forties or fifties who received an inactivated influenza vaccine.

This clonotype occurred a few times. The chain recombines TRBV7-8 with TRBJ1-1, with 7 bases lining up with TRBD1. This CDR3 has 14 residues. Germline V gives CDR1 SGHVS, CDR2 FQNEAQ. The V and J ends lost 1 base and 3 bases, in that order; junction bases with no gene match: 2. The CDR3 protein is CASSLETGYTEAFF. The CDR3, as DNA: TGTGCCAGCAGCTTAGAGACAGGGTACACTGAAGCTTTCTTT.

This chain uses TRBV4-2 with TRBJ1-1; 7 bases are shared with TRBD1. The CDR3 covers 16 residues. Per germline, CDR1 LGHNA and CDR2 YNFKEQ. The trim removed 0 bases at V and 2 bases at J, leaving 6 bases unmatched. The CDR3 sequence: CASSQDPPGGNTEAFF. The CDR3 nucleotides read TGTGCCAGCAGCCAAGATCCCCCAGGGGGTAACACTGAAGCTTTCTTT.

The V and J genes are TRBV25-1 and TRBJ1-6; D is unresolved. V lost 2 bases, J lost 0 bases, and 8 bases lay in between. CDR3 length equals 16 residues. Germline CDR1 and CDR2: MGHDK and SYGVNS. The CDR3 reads CASSETTSSYNSPLHF. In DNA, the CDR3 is TGTGCCAGCAGTGAAACAACCAGCTCCTATAATTCACCCCTCCACTTT.

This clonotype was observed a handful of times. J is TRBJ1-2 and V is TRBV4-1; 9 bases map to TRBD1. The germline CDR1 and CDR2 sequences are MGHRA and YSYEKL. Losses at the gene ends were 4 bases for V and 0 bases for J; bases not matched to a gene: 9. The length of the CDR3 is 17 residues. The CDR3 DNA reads TGCGCCAGCAGCCGAACGACAGGGGGGTTATCTAACTATGGCTACACCTTC. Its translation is CASSRTTGGLSNYGYTF.

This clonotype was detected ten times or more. This CDR3 reads CSVDRAGTGELFF. The CDR3, as DNA: TGCAGCGTTGACAGGGCGGGCACCGGGGAGCTGTTTTTT. V gene TRBV29-1 combines with J gene TRBJ2-2; D is possibly TRBD1 or TRBD2 (5 bases each). Trimming stripped 3 bases from V and 4 bases from J, with 9 bases between. Germline CDR1 is SQVTM and CDR2 is ANQGSEA. This CDR3 region has 13 residues.

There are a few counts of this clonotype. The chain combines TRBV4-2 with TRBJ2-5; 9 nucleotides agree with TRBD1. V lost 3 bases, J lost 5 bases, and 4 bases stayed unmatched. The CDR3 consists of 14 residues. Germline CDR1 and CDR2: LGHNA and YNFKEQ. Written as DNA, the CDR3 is TGTGCCAGCAGCCATAGGACAGGGGAGGAGACCCAGTACTTC. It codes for CASSHRTGEETQYF.

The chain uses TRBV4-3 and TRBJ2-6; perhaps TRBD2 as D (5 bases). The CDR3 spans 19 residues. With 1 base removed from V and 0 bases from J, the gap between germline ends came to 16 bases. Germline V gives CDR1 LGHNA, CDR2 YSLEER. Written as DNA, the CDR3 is TGCGCCAGCAGCCAAGTAGTGGTGAGAGGGTACTCTGGGGCCAACGTCCTGACTTTC. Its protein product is CASSQVVVRGYSGANVLTF.

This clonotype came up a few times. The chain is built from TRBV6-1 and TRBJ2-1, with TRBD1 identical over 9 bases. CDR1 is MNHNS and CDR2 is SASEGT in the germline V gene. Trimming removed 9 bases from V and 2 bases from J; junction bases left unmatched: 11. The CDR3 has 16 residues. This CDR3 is CASKLDDRGTYNEQFF. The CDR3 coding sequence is TGTGCCAGTAAGTTGGACGACAGGGGGACCTACAATGAGCAGTTCTTC.

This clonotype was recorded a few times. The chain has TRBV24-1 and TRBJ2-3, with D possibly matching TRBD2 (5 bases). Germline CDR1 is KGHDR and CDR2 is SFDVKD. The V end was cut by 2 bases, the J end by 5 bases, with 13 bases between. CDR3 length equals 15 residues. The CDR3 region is CATSDSRIGLDTQYF. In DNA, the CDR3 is TGTGCCACCAGTGATTCAAGAATTGGACTAGATACGCAGTATTTT.

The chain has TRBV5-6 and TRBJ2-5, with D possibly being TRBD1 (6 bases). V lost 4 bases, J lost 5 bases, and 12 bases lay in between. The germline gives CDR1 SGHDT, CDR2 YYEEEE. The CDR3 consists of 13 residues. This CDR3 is CASSTHREETQYF. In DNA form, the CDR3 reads TGTGCCAGCAGCACCCACAGGGAGGAGACCCAGTACTTC.